This paragraph covers one TCR beta chain sequence. In the authors' methods: Amplification with reference gene primers provided the estimates of nucleated cell counts. The repertoire was sequenced with immunoSEQ multiplex PCR; TCRdb's copy has only in-frame clones and lacks some. From that table come the V and J calls and clone size; the DNA was used to work out D and trimming. This table has under 150,000 clones, around nine tenths appearing once. Per germline, CDR1 LGHDT and CDR2 YNNKEL (reference sequence). V was cut by 8 bases and J by 6 bases, with 19 bases left in between. The CDR3 covers 15 residues. The entry originates in a study of blood T cell repertoires in COVID-19. Looking at the study overall: The United States, Italy and Spain were the sources of the acute and convalescent COVID-19 samples.

The source of this sequence is a man aged 50 to 59 with active or convalescent COVID-19. The genes are TRBV3-1 (or the pseudogene TRBV3-2) and TRBJ1-4, with a tentative D call TRBD1 (6 bases). The sequencing input was peripheral blood. The CDR3 sequence: CASRAPKGGDEKLFF. The CDR3 region has the DNA TGTGCCAGCCGGGCTCCTAAAGGGGGGGATGAAAAACTGTTTTTT.